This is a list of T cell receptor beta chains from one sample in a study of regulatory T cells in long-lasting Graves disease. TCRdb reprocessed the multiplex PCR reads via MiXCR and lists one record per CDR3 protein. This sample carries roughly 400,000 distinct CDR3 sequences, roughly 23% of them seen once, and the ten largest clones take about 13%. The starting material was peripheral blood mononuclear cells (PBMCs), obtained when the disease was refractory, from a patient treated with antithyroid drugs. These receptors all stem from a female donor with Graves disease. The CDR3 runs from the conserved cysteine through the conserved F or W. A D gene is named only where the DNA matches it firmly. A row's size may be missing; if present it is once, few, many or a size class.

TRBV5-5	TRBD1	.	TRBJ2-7	CASHFNPGQGVYEQYF	TGTGCCAGCCATTTTAACCCGGGACAGGGGGTTTACGAGCAGTACTTC
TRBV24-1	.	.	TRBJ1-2	CATSDADGGVGYTF	TGTGCCACCAGTGATGCGGACGGTGGAGTGGGCTACACCTTC
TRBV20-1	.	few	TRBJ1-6	CSARMGAAEVSPLHF	TGCAGTGCTAGGATGGGAGCAGCGGAGGTTTCACCCCTCCACTTT
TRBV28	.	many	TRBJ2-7	CASSSSPAEQYF	TGTGCCAGCAGTTCCAGCCCTGCCGAGCAGTACTTC
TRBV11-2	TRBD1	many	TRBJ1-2	CASTPGTAYGYTF	TGTGCCAGCACCCCCGGGACAGCTTATGGCTACACCTTC
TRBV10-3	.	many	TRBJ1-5	CAISELLGVQPQHF	TGTGCCATCAGTGAGCTCCTCGGTGTACAGCCCCAGCATTTT
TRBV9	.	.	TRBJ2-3	CASSVFSGTDTQYF	TGTGCCAGCAGCGTTTTCAGCGGCACAGATACGCAGTATTTT
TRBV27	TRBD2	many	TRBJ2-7	CASSPVAGVNEQYF	TGTGCCAGCAGTCCCGTAGCGGGAGTGAACGAGCAGTACTTC
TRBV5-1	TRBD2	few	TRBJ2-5	CASSPREGETQYF	TGCGCCAGCAGCCCCCGGGAGGGAGAGACCCAGTACTTC
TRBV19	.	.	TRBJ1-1	CASSRSLGGANTEAFF	TGTGCCAGTAGTAGATCTCTCGGGGGCGCGAACACTGAAGCTTTCTTT
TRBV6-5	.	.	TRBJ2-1	CASSYRAGPEYNEQFF	TGTGCCAGCAGTTACCGTGCAGGGCCGGAATACAATGAGCAGTTCTTC
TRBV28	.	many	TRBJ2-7	CASSYFTYEQYF	TGTGCCAGCAGTTACTTTACCTACGAGCAGTACTTC
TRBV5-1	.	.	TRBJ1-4	CASSPDWATVGEKLFF	TGCGCCAGCAGCCCGGACTGGGCGACGGTTGGGGAAAAACTGTTTTTT
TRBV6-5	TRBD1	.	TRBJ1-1	CASSFGQGWAFF	TGTGCCAGCAGTTTCGGACAGGGGTGGGCTTTCTTT
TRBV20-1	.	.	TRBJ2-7	CSARAWTVLEQYF	TGCAGTGCTAGAGCTTGGACCGTCCTCGAGCAGTACTTC
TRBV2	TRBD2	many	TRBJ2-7	CASSQTSGISYEQYF	TGTGCCAGCAGTCAGACTAGCGGGATCTCCTACGAGCAGTACTTC
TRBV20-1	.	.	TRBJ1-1	CSARDWVYGTEAFF	TGCAGTGCTAGAGATTGGGTCTACGGCACTGAAGCTTTCTTT
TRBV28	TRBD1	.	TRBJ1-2	CASSAGTGDGYTF	TGTGCCAGCAGTGCCGGGACAGGAGATGGCTACACCTTC
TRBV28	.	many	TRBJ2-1	CASSSPSVAVQFF	TGTGCCAGCAGTTCACCTAGCGTAGCAGTGCAGTTCTTC
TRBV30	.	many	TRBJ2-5	CAWMEGVETQYF	TGTGCCTGGATGGAGGGGGTAGAGACCCAGTACTTC
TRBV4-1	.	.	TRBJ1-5	CASSQDFGNQPQHF	TGCGCCAGCAGCCAAGATTTCGGGAACCAGCCCCAGCATTTT
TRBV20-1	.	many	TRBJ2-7	CSARVRPTYEQYF	TGCAGTGCTAGAGTCCGGCCGACCTACGAGCAGTACTTC
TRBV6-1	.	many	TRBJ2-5	CASSPDSSAETQYF	TGTGCCAGCAGTCCCGACAGTAGTGCAGAGACCCAGTACTTC
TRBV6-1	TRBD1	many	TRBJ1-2	CATEGQGALGYTF	TGTGCCACAGAGGGACAGGGGGCGCTGGGCTACACCTTC
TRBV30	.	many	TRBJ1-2	CAWTIGGGYTF	TGTGCCTGGACCATCGGAGGGGGCTACACCTTC
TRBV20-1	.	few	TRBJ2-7	CSASDPWGEQYF	TGCAGTGCTAGTGATCCTTGGGGAGAGCAGTACTTC
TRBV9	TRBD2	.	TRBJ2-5	CASSVGTSGAQETQYF	TGTGCCAGCAGCGTAGGGACTAGCGGAGCCCAAGAGACCCAGTACTTC
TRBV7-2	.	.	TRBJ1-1	CASSLGHEAFF	TGTGCCAGCAGCTTGGGACACGAAGCTTTCTTT
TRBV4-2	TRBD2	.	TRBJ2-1	CASSQEGVGRGGEQFF	TGTGCCAGCAGCCAAGAGGGTGTGGGTCGGGGGGGTGAGCAGTTCTTC
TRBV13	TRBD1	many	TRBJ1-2	CASSPGTASHGYTF	TGTGCCAGCAGCCCAGGGACAGCCTCCCATGGCTACACCTTC